Given below is one T cell receptor beta chain in context. Its matching antigen is unknown. The repertoire was sequenced with immunoSEQ multiplex PCR; TCRdb's copy has only in-frame clones and lacks some. Counted here are some 240,000 clones, around 85% occurring once; the ten biggest clones make up around 1.2%. The CDR3 is 14 residues long. After removal of 8 bases from V and 4 bases from J, the junction contained 7 bases not matched to a gene. CDR1 and CDR2 (germline): SNHLY, FYNNEI. This record belongs to a study of cytomegalovirus exposure and HLA in healthy donors. Study context: The platform used for the 100 to 150 validation repertoires matched that of the roughly 670 first-cohort repertoires, a later analysis reported.

Overall study results and limits: Three CMV-associated chains were confirmed in vitro to be specific for CMV antigens. In the roughly 120 validation repertoires, a later analysis found that first-cohort TCR clusters tended to co-occur.

The chain employs TRBV2 and TRBJ2-1, with 8 bases fitting TRBD1. The sample consisted of PBMCs. The receptor was isolated from a woman between 25 and 40 years old in good health and CMV-seropositive. In nucleotides, the CDR3 is TGTGCCAGCCGGGCAGGGGGCAGGTACAATGAGCAGTTCTTC. Translating it yields CASRAGGRYNEQFF. The variable domain in full, completed from reference TRBV2 and TRBJ2-1, reads EPEVTQTPSHQVTQMGQEVILRCVPISNHLYFYWYRQILGQKVEFLVSFYNNEISEKSEIFDDQFSVERPDGSNFTLKIRSTKLEDSAMYFCASRAGGRYNEQFFGPGTRLTVL.